The rows below give T cell receptor beta chains drawn from one sample of a study of cytomegalovirus exposure and HLA in healthy donors. Clones were sequenced by immunoSEQ multiplex PCR, and TCRdb holds only the in-frame ones, with some missing. Of 150,000 to 200,000 clones in the sample, about 85% were seen once. What was sequenced was PBMCs. The source of these receptors is a man aged 18 to 29 in good health and CMV-seropositive. Both conserved end residues are part of each CDR3. Each record gives: J gene, V gene, D gene, clone size, CDR3 protein, CDR3 DNA. A D gene is named only where the DNA matches it firmly. Only part of the rows carry a size: once, few, many, or a class if the clone is expanded.

TRBJ1-5 TRBV6-5 NA NA CATSREFNQPQHF TGTGCCACCTCCCGGGAGTTCAATCAGCCCCAGCATTTT
TRBJ1-1 TRBV30 NA few CAWSVQLNTEAFF TGTGCCTGGAGTGTCCAGTTGAACACTGAAGCTTTCTTT
TRBJ2-1 TRBV7-9 TRBD2 NA CASSLRTSGSYNEQFF TGTGCCAGCAGCTTAAGGACTAGCGGCTCCTACAATGAGCAGTTCTTC
TRBJ1-5 TRBV9 NA NA CASSASDSNQPQHF TGTGCCAGCAGCGCCTCAGATAGCAATCAGCCCCAGCATTTT
TRBJ1-1 TRBV6-5 NA NA CATTGAFEAFF TGTGCCACCACTGGGGCCTTTGAAGCTTTCTTT
TRBJ2-7 TRBV4-1 NA once CASSQGEGPYEQYF TGCGCCAGCAGCCAAGGAGAGGGCCCCTACGAGCAGTACTTC
TRBJ1-6 TRBV19 NA NA CASGPGVNSPLHF TGTGCCAGCGGACCAGGGGTTAATTCACCCCTCCACTTT
TRBJ1-2 TRBV6-5 NA NA CASSSRQIPNYGYTF TGTGCCAGCAGCTCTCGACAGATACCGAACTATGGCTACACCTTC
TRBJ2-7 TRBV6-6 TRBD2 NA CASSYSGGSDSYEQYF TGTGCCAGCAGTTACTCAGGCGGGAGTGACTCCTACGAGCAGTACTTC
TRBJ2-7 TRBV6-1 TRBD1 NA CASSGDRAHEQYF TGTGCCAGCAGTGGAGACAGGGCCCACGAGCAGTACTTC
TRBJ2-5 TRBV27 TRBD2 NA CASSLRIPGLAGETQYF TGTGCCAGCAGTTTACGAATACCGGGACTAGCGGGAGAGACCCAGTACTTC
TRBJ1-6 TRBV11-3 NA few CASRLQDPVGSPLHF TGTGCCAGCAGGCTACAGGACCCGGTGGGTTCACCCCTCCACTTT
TRBJ2-1 TRBV27 TRBD2 NA CASSVAGVPYNEQFF TGTGCCAGCAGTGTAGCGGGAGTACCCTACAATGAGCAGTTCTTC
TRBJ2-2 TRBV6-5 NA NA CASSWGGPGGELFF TGTGCCAGCTCCTGGGGGGGGCCCGGCGGGGAGCTGTTTTTT
TRBJ2-7 TRBV9 TRBD1 NA CASSPGGTGYEQYF TGTGCCAGCAGCCCAGGGGGGACAGGGTACGAGCAGTACTTC
TRBJ2-5 TRBV4-1 NA NA CASSQGNRLFIETQYF TGCGCCAGCAGCCAAGGGAACAGACTATTTATAGAGACCCAGTACTTC
TRBJ2-5 TRBV27 NA NA CASSFSQKETQYF TGTGCCAGCAGTTTCAGTCAGAAAGAGACCCAGTACTTC
TRBJ1-2 TRBV7-9 NA NA CASSLGGGSGYTF TGTGCCAGCAGCCTCGGGGGGGGGAGCGGCTACACCTTC
TRBJ1-5 TRBV28 NA NA CASSLWGESNQPQHF TGTGCCAGCAGTTTATGGGGCGAGAGCAATCAGCCCCAGCATTTT
TRBJ2-7 TRBV5-4 NA NA CASSLDAGEQYF TGTGCCAGCAGCTTGGATGCGGGCGAGCAGTACTTC
TRBJ1-2 TRBV5-4 TRBD1 NA CASSLRPGQLYGYTF TGTGCCAGCAGCCTGCGACCGGGACAGCTTTATGGCTACACCTTC
TRBJ2-5 TRBV5-1 NA NA CASSLEQTKETQYF TGCGCCAGCAGCTTGGAACAGACCAAAGAGACCCAGTACTTC
TRBJ1-2 TRBV6-5 TRBD1 NA CASSYSATGTRGYTF TGTGCCAGCAGTTACTCCGCGACAGGGACGAGGGGCTACACCTTC
TRBJ1-3 TRBV28 TRBD1 NA CASSSPSGQGRNTIYF TGTGCCAGCAGTTCTCCTTCGGGACAGGGTCGAAACACCATATATTTT
TRBJ2-3 TRBV28 TRBD2 NA CASSTGGVVDTQYF TGTGCCAGCAGTACGGGGGGGGTGGTAGATACGCAGTATTTT
TRBJ2-1 TRBV28 TRBD1 NA CASIGERQGIGNEQFF TGTGCCAGCATCGGCGAAAGACAGGGCATCGGGAATGAGCAGTTCTTC
TRBJ2-1 TRBV11-3 TRBD1 NA CASSLATGTAYNEQFF TGTGCCAGCAGCTTAGCTACCGGGACAGCGTACAATGAGCAGTTCTTC
TRBJ2-5 TRBV2 TRBD1 NA CASSEGQGQETQYF TGTGCCAGCAGTGAAGGACAGGGACAAGAGACCCAGTACTTC
TRBJ2-1 TRBV5-1 TRBD2 once CASSWTRAGNEQFF TGCGCCAGCAGTTGGACTAGGGCCGGCAATGAGCAGTTCTTC
TRBJ1-2 TRBV27 NA NA CASSLFPDTMDYGYTF TGTGCCAGCAGTTTGTTTCCAGATACTATGGACTATGGCTACACCTTC
TRBJ1-4 TRBV18 NA NA CASSRDRNEKLFF TGTGCCAGCTCCCGAGACAGGAATGAAAAACTGTTTTTT
TRBJ1-4 TRBV15 NA NA CATSRGRDYEKLFF TGTGCCACCAGCAGAGGCAGGGACTACGAAAAACTGTTTTTT
TRBJ2-1 TRBV12-5 TRBD2 NA CARTFPSGGAEDEQFF TGTGCTAGAACCTTCCCTAGCGGGGGGGCGGAGGATGAGCAGTTCTTC
TRBJ1-2 TRBV27 TRBD1 NA CASRRIGGAGYGYTF TGTGCCAGCAGACGCATAGGGGGCGCAGGCTATGGCTACACCTTC
TRBJ2-1 TRBV2 TRBD2 NA CASTSEAGGFNEQFF TGTGCCAGCACCAGCGAAGCGGGGGGGTTTAATGAGCAGTTCTTC
TRBJ2-7 TRBV19 NA NA CASSPPMGANPYEQYF TGTGCCAGTAGTCCCCCTATGGGGGCGAACCCCTACGAGCAGTACTTC
TRBJ2-1 TRBV11-2 NA once CASSLEGQKSYNEQFF TGTGCCAGCAGCTTAGAGGGGCAGAAATCCTACAATGAGCAGTTCTTC
TRBJ2-7 TRBV5-6 NA NA CASSLSDEQYF TGTGCCAGCAGCCTTTCTGACGAGCAGTACTTC
TRBJ2-3 TRBV2 TRBD2 NA CASSEGGAGTQYF TGTGCCAGCAGTGAGGGAGGGGCCGGTACGCAGTATTTT
TRBJ2-5 TRBV28 NA NA CATAFPAVLMETQYF TGTGCCACCGCCTTCCCAGCGGTCCTGATGGAGACCCAGTACTTC
TRBJ2-7 TRBV5-4 NA NA CASSSPFYEQYF TGTGCCAGCAGCTCCCCTTTCTACGAGCAGTACTTC
TRBJ2-3 TRBV5-1 TRBD2 NA CASSLGGGRLGDTQYF TGCGCCAGCAGCTTGGGGGGGGGACGGCTCGGAGATACGCAGTATTTT
TRBJ1-4 TRBV5-5 TRBD1 once CASNPGGNEKLFF TGTGCCAGCAATCCAGGGGGGAATGAAAAACTGTTTTTT
TRBJ1-1 TRBV28 TRBD1 few CASSSGQVNTEAFF TGTGCCAGCAGTTCGGGACAGGTGAACACTGAAGCTTTCTTT
TRBJ1-4 TRBV28 TRBD1 NA CASSLGRDSEKLFF TGTGCCAGCAGTTTAGGCAGGGACAGTGAAAAACTGTTTTTT
TRBJ1-6 TRBV6-1 TRBD1 NA CASSYTGENSPLHF TGTGCCAGCAGTTATACAGGGGAAAATTCACCCCTCCACTTT
TRBJ2-5 TRBV11-1 TRBD2 NA CASSLRRLAGDRETQYF TGTGCCAGCAGCTTACGGAGACTAGCGGGAGATCGGGAGACCCAGTACTTC
TRBJ1-2 TRBV27 TRBD1 NA CASSSLQGASGYTF TGTGCCAGCAGTTCCCTGCAGGGGGCGAGTGGCTACACCTTC
TRBJ1-1 TRBV25-1 NA NA CASSPGMNTEAFF TGTGCCAGCAGTCCAGGGATGAACACTGAAGCTTTCTTT
TRBJ2-7 TRBV9 NA NA CASSVTGDPYEQYF TGTGCCAGCAGCGTGACAGGTGACCCCTACGAGCAGTACTTC
TRBJ1-4 TRBV27 TRBD1 NA CASSFLSGGEKLFF TGTGCCAGCAGTTTTTTATCAGGGGGGGAAAAACTGTTTTTT
TRBJ1-2 TRBV29-1 NA NA CSVERQGNYGYTF TGCAGCGTTGAACGGCAGGGTAACTATGGCTACACCTTC
TRBJ2-1 TRBV28 NA NA CASSFRNGGEQFF TGTGCCAGCAGTTTCAGAAACGGGGGTGAGCAGTTCTTC